This TCR beta chain was documented in a study of T cell repertoires in cytomegalovirus infection. About the research overall: Indications of both CMV infection and matching HLA type were provided by public TCR beta signatures. Findings and limits, study-wide: In two of eight donors, the top clonotype was HLA-C-restricted CMV-specific.

This clonotype showed up just a few times. Its antigen is undetermined. V lost 6 bases to trimming and J lost 9 bases; unmatched junction nucleotides: 10. Per germline, CDR1 MDHEN and CDR2 SYDVKM. The CDR3 has 14 residues. TCRdb called the reads again in MiXCR, with one record for every CDR3 protein. The sample lists hundreds of thousands of distinct CDR3 sequences; about a third were seen once. This TCR was recovered from a human donor in good health (CMV status not recorded). Some clones in this sample may be carry-over from other donors' samples. The sample was PBMCs. The chain couples TRBV28 to TRBJ1-5; TRBD1 agrees at 8 bases. CDR3 sequence reads: CASRPQGAGTPQHF. In nucleotides, the CDR3 is TGTGCCAGCAGACCTCAGGGGGCAGGAACGCCCCAGCATTTT.